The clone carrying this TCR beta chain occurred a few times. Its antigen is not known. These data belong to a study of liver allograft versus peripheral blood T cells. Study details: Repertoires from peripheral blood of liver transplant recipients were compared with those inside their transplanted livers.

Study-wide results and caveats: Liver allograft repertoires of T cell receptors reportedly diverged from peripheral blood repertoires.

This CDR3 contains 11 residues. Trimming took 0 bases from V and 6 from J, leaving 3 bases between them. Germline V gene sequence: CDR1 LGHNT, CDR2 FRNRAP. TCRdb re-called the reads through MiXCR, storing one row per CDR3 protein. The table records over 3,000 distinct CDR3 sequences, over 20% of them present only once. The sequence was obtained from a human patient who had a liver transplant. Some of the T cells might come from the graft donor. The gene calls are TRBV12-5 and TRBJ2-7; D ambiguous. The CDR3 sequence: CASGLVGEQYF. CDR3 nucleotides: TGTGCTAGTGGTTTGGTGGGCGAGCAGTACTTC.